These 20 T cell receptor beta chains were all obtained from the same sample, sequenced in a study of T cell repertoires in cytomegalovirus infection. Using its own MiXCR run on the reads, TCRdb lists one record per CDR3 protein. The repertoire holds about 740,000 distinct CDR3 sequences, with 35% to 40% as singletons. Specimen: PBMCs. Receptors originate from a human donor in good health (CMV status not recorded). Some clones in this sample may be carry-over from other donors' samples.

The genes are TRBV4-2 and TRBJ2-1, with 11 bases that match TRBD2. After removal of 3 bases from V and 12 bases from J, the junction contained 16 bases not matched to a gene. CDR1 LGHNA and CDR2 YNFKEQ come from the germline V gene. CDR3 length equals 17 residues. This CDR3 is CASSQATSGSRSSWQFF. In DNA form, the CDR3 reads TGTGCCAGCAGCCAGGCTACTAGCGGGAGTCGGTCTAGTTGGCAGTTCTTC.

This clonotype was detected many times. The chain has TRBV6-5 and TRBJ2-2, with 7 bases lining up with TRBD1. CDR1 MNHEY and CDR2 SVGAGI come from the germline V gene. The CDR3 spans 16 residues. V lost 5 bases and J lost 3; bases outside the gene matches: 9. The CDR3 protein is CASSRRTGSHTGELFF. CDR3 coding DNA: TGTGCCAGCAGTCGTCGGACAGGTTCACACACCGGGGAGCTGTTTTTT.

The gene calls are TRBV7-6 and TRBJ1-5; D ambiguous. This CDR3 is built from 13 residues. Germline CDR1 is SGHVS and CDR2 is FNYEAQ. Trimming removed 5 bases from V and 7 bases from J, with 12 bases in between. The CDR3 DNA sequence: TGTGCCAGCAGCCTAGATACGGACCAGCCCCAGCATTTT. It codes for CASSLDTDQPQHF.

This chain uses TRBV12-3 or TRBV12-4 with TRBJ1-4; a possible D gene is TRBD1 (5 bases). This CDR3 is built from 14 residues. The ends were cut back, 8 bases at V and 0 bases at J, with 10 bases in the middle. This chain's CDR3 is CASSDRTTNEKLFF. The CDR3 bases are TGTGCCAGCTCAGACAGAACAACTAATGAAAAACTGTTTTTT.

This chain connects TRBV7-9 to TRBJ2-3; perhaps TRBD2 as D (5 bases). Between the trimmed V and J ends, which lost 2 bases and 8 bases, there was a span of 14 bases. Germline V lookup: CDR1 SEHNR, CDR2 FQNEAQ (reference sequence). The length of the CDR3 is 14 residues. The CDR3 sequence is CASSLIGGRSTQYF. For the CDR3, the DNA is TGTGCCAGCAGCTTAATTGGAGGCCGGAGTACGCAGTATTTT.

The V and J genes are TRBV12-3 or TRBV12-4 and TRBJ2-3; TRBD2 matches 7 bases. After removal of 4 bases from V and 4 bases from J, the junction contained 5 bases not matched to a gene. The CDR3 is made up of 14 amino acids. CDR3 sequence (DNA): TGTGCCAGCAGTTGGGGGGGAGGAGCAGATACGCAGTATTTT. It encodes CASSWGGGADTQYF.

This chain joins TRBV20-1 and TRBJ1-5, with 7 bases aligning to TRBD1. Germline loops: CDR1 DFQATT, CDR2 SNEGSKA (reference sequence). With 1 base clipped from V and 1 base from J, the junction kept 7 bases outside the gene matches. The CDR3 covers 16 residues. CDR3 sequence reads: CSARAYDRESNQPQHF. In DNA form, the CDR3 reads TGCAGTGCTAGAGCTTACGACAGGGAGAGCAATCAGCCCCAGCATTTT.

This clonotype was seen a handful of times. This rearrangement joins TRBV28 to TRBJ2-7, with D perhaps matching TRBD1 or TRBD2 (7 bases each). Trimming left V 6 bases short and J 3 bases short, with 18 bases between. CDR3 length equals 15 residues. Germline V gene lookup returns CDR1 MDHEN and CDR2 SYDVKM. In DNA, the CDR3 is TGTGCCAGCAGAAGTAACGGCAGGGGGGGCTACGAGCAGTACTTC. Its translation: CASRSNGRGGYEQYF.

The chain carries TRBV28 and TRBJ1-1; D is undetermined. Per germline, CDR1 MDHEN and CDR2 SYDVKM. The CDR3 extends over 13 amino acids. V lost 7 bases and J lost 0, with 9 bases in between. CDR3 DNA sequence: TGTGCCAGCACAAGTGGGATGAACACTGAAGCTTTCTTT. As protein: CASTSGMNTEAFF.

The rearrangement uses TRBV12-3 or TRBV12-4 and TRBJ2-1; D is undetermined. Trimming removed 7 bases from V and 1 base from J, with 14 bases in between. This CDR3 contains 15 residues. CDR3 nucleotides: TGTGCCAGCACCATCTCAGGTATTTCCTACAATGAGCAGTTCTTC. It is translated as CASTISGISYNEQFF.

This clonotype was counted only a few times. The chain has TRBV14 and TRBJ1-2; D is ambiguous. Germline-derived CDR1 and CDR2 are SGHDN and FVKESK. CDR3 size: 14 residues. V lost 1 base, J lost 4 bases, and 10 bases lay in between. The CDR3, as DNA: TGTGCCAGCAGCCAAGTTCCGGGGTCCTATGGCTACACCTTC. Its translation is CASSQVPGSYGYTF.

On this clonotype: Germline and junction disagree at one end, which may indicate a read error. V and J are TRBV28 and TRBJ1-2; D gene uncertain. The germline V gene has CDR1 MDHEN and CDR2 SYDVKM. The CDR3 consists of 17 residues. The CDR3 nucleotides are TGTGCCAGCAGAAGTGCAGCTATCGTGTCGGATAACGATGGCTACACCTTC. It encodes CASRSAAIVSDNDGYTF.

The rearrangement joins TRBV28 to TRBJ2-5; D is perhaps TRBD1 or TRBD2 (5 bases each). Trimming stripped 5 bases from V and 4 bases from J, with 17 bases between. Germline CDR1 MDHEN, CDR2 SYDVKM. This CDR3 contains 15 residues. The CDR3 DNA reads as TGTGCCAGCAGTAGGAGGATGGGGCCGGTAGAGACCCAGTACTTC. It translates to CASSRRMGPVETQYF.

This clonotype was seen only a few times. The chain joins TRBV28 to TRBJ1-1; D remains unclear. The germline V gene encodes CDR1 MDHEN and CDR2 SYDVKM. The V gene lost 5 bases and the J gene lost 3 bases, with 13 bases spanning the gap. The CDR3 covers 14 residues. CDR3 sequence (DNA): TGTGCCAGCAGTCCCTCAACGGGGTACACTGAAGCTTTCTTT. Translated, it gives CASSPSTGYTEAFF. The whole variable domain, filled in from reference TRBV28 and TRBJ1-1, reads DVKVTQSSRYLVKRTGEKVFLECVQDMDHENMFWYRQDPGLGLRLIYFSYDVKMKEKGDIPEGYSVSREKKERFSLILESASTNQTSMYLCASSPSTGYTEAFFGQGTRLTVV.

The chain joins TRBV4-1 to TRBJ1-2, with TRBD1 matching over 7 bases. This CDR3 region has 13 residues. V gave up 5 bases and J gave up 4 bases; unmatched junction bases: 4. Germline values: CDR1 MGHRA, CDR2 YSYEKL. CDR3 amino acids: CASSKRDSYGYTF. In DNA form, the CDR3 reads TGCGCCAGCAGCAAGAGGGACAGCTATGGCTACACCTTC.

A word on this clonotype: An end of the junction differs from the germline gene, which may be a read error. The CDR3 reads CASCFSGLGNQPQHF. The DNA of the CDR3 is TGTGCCAGCTGCTTCTCAGGGCTAGGCAATCAGCCCCAGCATTTT. The V and J genes are TRBV7-6 and TRBJ1-5, with D perhaps matching TRBD1 (5 bases). Germline assignment: CDR1 SGHVS and CDR2 FNYEAQ. This CDR3 spans 15 amino acids. The variable domain in full, with the rest retrieved from reference TRBV7-6 and TRBJ1-5, is GAGVSQSPRYKVTKRGQDVALRCDPISGHVSLYWYRQALGQGPEFLTYFNYEAQQDKSGLPNDRFSAERPEGSISTLTIQRTEQRDSAMYRCASCFSGLGNQPQHFGDGTRLSIL.

This clonotype was observed at least ten times. The chain uses TRBV7-8 and TRBJ1-1; D is perhaps TRBD1 (6 bases). V lost 1 base, J lost 7 bases, and 13 bases lay in between. Germline values: CDR1 SGHVS, CDR2 FQNEAQ. The CDR3 covers 14 residues. The CDR3 coding sequence is TGTGCCAGCAGCTTAGGGGTCAGGGGAGGTGAAGCTTTCTTT. Protein sequence: CASSLGVRGGEAFF.

This clonotype has more than one count but fewer than ten. This sequence joins TRBV28 and TRBJ1-1; TRBD1 aligns across 7 bases. V shed 7 bases and J 0 bases; nucleotides not matched to a gene: 2. The CDR3 runs to 13 residues. Germline V gives CDR1 MDHEN, CDR2 SYDVKM. The CDR3, as DNA: TGTGCCAGCAACAGGGGCCTGAACACTGAAGCTTTCTTT. Translation gives CASNRGLNTEAFF.

This clonotype has only a few counts. V usage is TRBV10-3 and J usage is TRBJ1-2; no clear D. Germline loops: CDR1 ENHRY, CDR2 SYGVKD. V was clipped by 5 bases and J by 0 bases, with 10 bases between them. The CDR3 length is 14 residues. The CDR3: CAISTLTSNYGYTF. The CDR3 DNA reads as TGTGCCATCAGTACACTAACTTCTAACTATGGCTACACCTTC.

Only a few counts were recorded for this clonotype. This chain links TRBV7-2 with TRBJ2-3; 9 nucleotides line up with TRBD1. There are 16 residues in the CDR3. The germline V gene encodes CDR1 SGHTA and CDR2 FQGNSA. The J segment lost 2 bases and the V segment lost 1 base, leaving 4 bases of the junction unmatched. The CDR3 sequence is CASSLGTGGITDTQYF. CDR3 sequence (DNA): TGTGCCAGCAGCTTAGGTACAGGGGGCATCACAGATACGCAGTATTTT.